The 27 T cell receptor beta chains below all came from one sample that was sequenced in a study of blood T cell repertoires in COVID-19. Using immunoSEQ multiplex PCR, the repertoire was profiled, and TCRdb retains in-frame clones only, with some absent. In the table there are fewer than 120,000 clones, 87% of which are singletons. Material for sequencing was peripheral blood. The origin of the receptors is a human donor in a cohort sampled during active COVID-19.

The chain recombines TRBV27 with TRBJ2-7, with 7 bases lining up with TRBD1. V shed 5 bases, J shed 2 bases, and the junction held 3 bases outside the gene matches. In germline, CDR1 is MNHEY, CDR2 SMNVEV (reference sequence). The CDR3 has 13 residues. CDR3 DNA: TGTGCCAGCAGTCCAGGGACAGCCTACGAGCAGTACTTC. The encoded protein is CASSPGTAYEQYF.

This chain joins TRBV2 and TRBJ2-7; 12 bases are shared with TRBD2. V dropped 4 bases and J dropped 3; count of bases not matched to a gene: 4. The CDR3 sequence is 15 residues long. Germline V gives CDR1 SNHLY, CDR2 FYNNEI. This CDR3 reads CASSAGLAGNYEQYF. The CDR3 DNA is TGTGCCAGCAGTGCAGGACTAGCGGGGAACTACGAGCAGTACTTC.

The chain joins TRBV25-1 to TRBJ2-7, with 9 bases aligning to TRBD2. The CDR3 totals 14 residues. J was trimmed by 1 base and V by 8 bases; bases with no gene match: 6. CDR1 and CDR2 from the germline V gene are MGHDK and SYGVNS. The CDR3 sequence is CASPPSGRSYEQYF. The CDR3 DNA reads TGTGCCAGCCCCCCCAGCGGGAGGTCCTACGAGCAGTACTTC.

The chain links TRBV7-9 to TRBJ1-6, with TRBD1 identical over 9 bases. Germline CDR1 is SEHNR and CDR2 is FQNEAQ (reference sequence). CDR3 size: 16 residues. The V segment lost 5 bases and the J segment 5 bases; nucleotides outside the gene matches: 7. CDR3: CASSIIQGAHNSPLHF. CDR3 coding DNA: TGTGCCAGCAGCATAATACAGGGGGCGCATAATTCACCCCTCCACTTT.

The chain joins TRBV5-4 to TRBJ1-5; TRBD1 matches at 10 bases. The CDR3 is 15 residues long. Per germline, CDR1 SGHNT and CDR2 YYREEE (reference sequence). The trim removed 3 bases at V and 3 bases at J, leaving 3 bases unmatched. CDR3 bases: TGTGCCAGCAGCTCGGGACAGGGGTTCAATCAGCCCCAGCATTTT. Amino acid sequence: CASSSGQGFNQPQHF.

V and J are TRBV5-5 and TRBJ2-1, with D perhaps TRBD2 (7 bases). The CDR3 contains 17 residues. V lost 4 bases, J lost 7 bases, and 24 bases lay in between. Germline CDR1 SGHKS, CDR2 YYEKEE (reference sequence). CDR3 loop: CASSLPRGGGLPNEQFF. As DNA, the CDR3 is TGTGCCAGCAGCCTCCCCCGAGGGGGGGGCCTCCCAAATGAGCAGTTCTTC.

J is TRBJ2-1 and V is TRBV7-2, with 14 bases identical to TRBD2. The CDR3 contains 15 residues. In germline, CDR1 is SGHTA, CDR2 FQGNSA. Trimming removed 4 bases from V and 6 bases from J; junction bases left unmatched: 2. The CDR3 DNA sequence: TGTGCCAGCAGCTCAGGACTAGCGGGAGGCAATGAGCAGTTCTTC. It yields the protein CASSSGLAGGNEQFF.

The CDR3 loop reads CASSQAPAALRGNEQFF. DNA of the CDR3: TGCGCCAGCAGCCAAGCTCCAGCGGCTCTCCGTGGTAATGAGCAGTTCTTC. V and J are TRBV4-1 and TRBJ2-1; a possible D gene is TRBD2 (5 bases). The CDR3 is 17 amino acids. Germline V gene sequence: CDR1 MGHRA, CDR2 YSYEKL. The V gene lost 1 base and the J gene lost 7 bases, with 20 bases spanning the gap.

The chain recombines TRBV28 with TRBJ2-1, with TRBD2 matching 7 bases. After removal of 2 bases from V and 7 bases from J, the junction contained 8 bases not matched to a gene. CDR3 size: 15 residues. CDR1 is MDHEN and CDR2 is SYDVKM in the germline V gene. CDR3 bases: TGTGCCAGCAGTTTAAGGAGCGGGATTGGAAATGAGCAGTTCTTC. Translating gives CASSLRSGIGNEQFF.

The CDR3 DNA is TGTGCCAGCAGCCAAGCTCTAGCGGGGTCCGGGGAGCTGTTTTTT. Translating it yields CASSQALAGSGELFF. The rearrangement uses TRBV3-1 (or the pseudogene TRBV3-2) and TRBJ2-2; 9 bases line up with TRBD2. There are 15 residues in the CDR3. The V gene end was trimmed by 1 base and the J gene end by 6 bases; junction bases not matched to a gene: 3. From germline, CDR1 is LGHDT and CDR2 YNNKEL (reference sequence).

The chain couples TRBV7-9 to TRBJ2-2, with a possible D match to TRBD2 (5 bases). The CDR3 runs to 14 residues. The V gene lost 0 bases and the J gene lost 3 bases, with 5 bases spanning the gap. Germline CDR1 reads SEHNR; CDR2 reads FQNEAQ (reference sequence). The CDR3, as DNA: TGTGCCAGCAGCTTAGCGCGGGACACCGGGGAGCTGTTTTTT. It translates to CASSLARDTGELFF. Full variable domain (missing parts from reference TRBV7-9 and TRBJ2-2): DTGVSQNPRHKITKRGQNVTFRCDPISEHNRLYWYRQTLGQGPEFLTYFQNEAQLEKSRLLSDRFSAERPKGSFSTLEIQRTEQGDSAMYLCASSLARDTGELFFGEGSRLTVL.

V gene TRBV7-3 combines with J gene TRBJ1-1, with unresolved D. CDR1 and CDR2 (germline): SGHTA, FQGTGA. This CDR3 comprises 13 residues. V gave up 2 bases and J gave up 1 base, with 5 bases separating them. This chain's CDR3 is CASSLYKNTEAFF. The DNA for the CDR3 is TGTGCCAGCAGCTTATACAAGAACACTGAAGCTTTCTTT.

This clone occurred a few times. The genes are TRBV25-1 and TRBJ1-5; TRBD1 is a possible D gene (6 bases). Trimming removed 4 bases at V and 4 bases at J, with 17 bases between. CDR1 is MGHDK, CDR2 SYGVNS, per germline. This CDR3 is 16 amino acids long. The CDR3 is CASSANTGLGNQPQHF. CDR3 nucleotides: TGTGCCAGCAGTGCGAACACAGGGTTGGGAAATCAGCCCCAGCATTTT. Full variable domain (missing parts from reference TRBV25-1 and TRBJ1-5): EADIYQTPRYLVIGTGKKITLECSQTMGHDKMYWYQQDPGMELHLIHYSYGVNSTEKGDLSSESTVSRIRTEHFPLTLESARPSHTSQYLCASSANTGLGNQPQHFGDGTRLSIL.

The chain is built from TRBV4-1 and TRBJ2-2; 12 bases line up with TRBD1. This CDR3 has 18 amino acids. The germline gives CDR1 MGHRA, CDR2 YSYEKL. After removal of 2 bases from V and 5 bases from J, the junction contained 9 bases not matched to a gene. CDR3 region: CASSQNGGQGAWTGELFF. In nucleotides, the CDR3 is TGCGCCAGCAGCCAAAATGGGGGACAGGGGGCATGGACCGGGGAGCTGTTTTTT.

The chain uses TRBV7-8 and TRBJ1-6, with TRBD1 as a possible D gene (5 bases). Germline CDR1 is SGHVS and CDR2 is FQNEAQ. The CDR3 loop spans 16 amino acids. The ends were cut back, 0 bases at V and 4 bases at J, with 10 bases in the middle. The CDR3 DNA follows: TGTGCCAGCAGCTTAGCTGCCGGGACTTATAATTCACCCCTCCACTTT. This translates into CASSLAAGTYNSPLHF.

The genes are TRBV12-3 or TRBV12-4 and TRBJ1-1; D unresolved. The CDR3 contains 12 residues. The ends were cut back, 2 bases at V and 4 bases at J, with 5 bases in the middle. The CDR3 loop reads CASSLHGTEAFF. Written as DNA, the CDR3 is TGTGCCAGCAGTTTACACGGCACTGAAGCTTTCTTT.

CDR3 region: CATRRGTGGSGRKNNYGYTF. CDR3 sequence (DNA): TGCGCCACCCGAAGGGGGACAGGGGGCTCCGGCCGGAAAAATAACTATGGCTACACCTTC. The chain is built from TRBV10-2 and TRBJ1-2; TRBD1 matches at 12 bases. Unmatched junction bases numbered 22, after V lost 10 bases and J lost 1 base. CDR3 length: 20 amino acids. Looked up from germline, CDR1 is WSHSY and CDR2 is SAAADI.

In nucleotides, the CDR3 is TGCAGCGTTGCGAGGGAGAACACTGAAGCTTTCTTT. The encoded protein is CSVARENTEAFF. The chain joins TRBV29-1 to TRBJ1-1; D ambiguous. Germline CDR1 SQVTM, CDR2 ANQGSEA. The length of the CDR3 is 12 residues. V was trimmed by 4 bases and J by 1 base, leaving 7 bases between them. Full variable domain (remainder filled in from reference TRBV29-1 and TRBJ1-1): SAVISQKPSRDICQRGTSLTIQCQVDSQVTMMFWYRQQPGQSLTLIATANQGSEATYESGFVIDKFPISRPNLTFSTLTVSNMSPEDSSIYLCSVARENTEAFFGQGTRLTVV.

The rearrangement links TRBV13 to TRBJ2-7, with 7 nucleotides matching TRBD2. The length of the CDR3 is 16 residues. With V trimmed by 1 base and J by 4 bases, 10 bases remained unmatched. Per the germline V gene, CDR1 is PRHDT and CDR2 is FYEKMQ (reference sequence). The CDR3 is CASSLEAGVYPYEQYF. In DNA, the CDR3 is TGTGCCAGCAGCTTAGAGGCGGGAGTTTATCCGTACGAGCAGTACTTC.

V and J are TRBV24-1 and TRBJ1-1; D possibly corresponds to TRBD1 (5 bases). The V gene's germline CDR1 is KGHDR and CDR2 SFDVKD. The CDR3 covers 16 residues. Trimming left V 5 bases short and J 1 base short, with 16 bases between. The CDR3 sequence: CATSGDPGTPNTEAFF. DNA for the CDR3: TGTGCCACCAGTGGAGACCCGGGGACTCCGAACACTGAAGCTTTCTTT.

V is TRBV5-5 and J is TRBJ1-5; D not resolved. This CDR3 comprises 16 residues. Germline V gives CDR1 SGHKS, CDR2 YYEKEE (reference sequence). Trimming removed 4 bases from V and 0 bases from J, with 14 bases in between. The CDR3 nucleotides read TGTGCCAGCAGCCGAGATGGGAGTTATAGCAATCAGCCCCAGCATTTT. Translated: CASSRDGSYSNQPQHF.

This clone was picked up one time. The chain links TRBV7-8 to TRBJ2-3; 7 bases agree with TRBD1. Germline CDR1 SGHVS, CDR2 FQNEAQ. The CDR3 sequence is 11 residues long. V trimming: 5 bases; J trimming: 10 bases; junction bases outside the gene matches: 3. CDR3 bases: TGTGCCAGCAGCACGACAGGGTCGCAGTATTTT. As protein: CASSTTGSQYF.

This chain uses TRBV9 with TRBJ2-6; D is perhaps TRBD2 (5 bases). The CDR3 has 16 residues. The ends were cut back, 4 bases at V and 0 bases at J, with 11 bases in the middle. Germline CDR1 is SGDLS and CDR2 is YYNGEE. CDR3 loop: CASSTLRGSGANVLTF. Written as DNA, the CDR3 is TGTGCCAGCAGCACTCTCCGGGGCTCTGGGGCCAACGTCCTGACTTTC.

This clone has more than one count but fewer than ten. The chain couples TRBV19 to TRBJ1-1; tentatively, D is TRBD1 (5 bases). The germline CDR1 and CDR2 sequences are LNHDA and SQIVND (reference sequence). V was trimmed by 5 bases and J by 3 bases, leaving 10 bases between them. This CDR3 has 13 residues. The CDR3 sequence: CASSLGQHTEAFF. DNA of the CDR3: TGTGCCAGTAGTCTAGGACAACACACTGAAGCTTTCTTT.

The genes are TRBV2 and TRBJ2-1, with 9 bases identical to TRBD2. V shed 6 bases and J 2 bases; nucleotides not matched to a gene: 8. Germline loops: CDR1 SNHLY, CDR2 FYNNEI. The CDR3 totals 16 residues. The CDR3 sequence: CASSGIAGVAYNEQFF. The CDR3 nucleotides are TGTGCCAGCAGCGGTATAGCGGGAGTGGCCTACAATGAGCAGTTCTTC.

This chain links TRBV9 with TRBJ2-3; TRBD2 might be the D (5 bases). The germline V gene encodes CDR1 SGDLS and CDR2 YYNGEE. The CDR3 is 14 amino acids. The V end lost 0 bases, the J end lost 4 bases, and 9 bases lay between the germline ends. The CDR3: CASSVAGGSDTQYF. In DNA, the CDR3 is TGTGCCAGCAGCGTAGCTGGAGGTTCAGATACGCAGTATTTT.

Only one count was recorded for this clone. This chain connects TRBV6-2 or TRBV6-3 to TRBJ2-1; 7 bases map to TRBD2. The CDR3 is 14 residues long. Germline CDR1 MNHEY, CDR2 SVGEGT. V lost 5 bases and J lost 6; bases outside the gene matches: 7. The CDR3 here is CASSRLAVSNEQFF. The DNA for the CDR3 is TGTGCCAGCAGTCGACTAGCAGTCTCCAATGAGCAGTTCTTC.